Sequencing of this T cell receptor beta chain was carried out in a study of cytomegalovirus exposure and HLA in healthy donors. A single count supports this clone. Trimming left V 6 bases short and J 3 bases short, with 15 bases between. CDR1 MNHEY and CDR2 SMNVEV come from the germline V gene (reference sequence). The CDR3 extends over 14 amino acids. Repertoires were generated with immunoSEQ multiplex PCR, while TCRdb's copy carries only in-frame clones and drops some. The sample has 300,000 to 350,000 clones; over 75% are singletons. The source is a man aged 25 to 40 in good health and CMV-seronegative. The sample was PBMCs. The rearrangement uses TRBV27 and TRBJ2-7, with a weak D call TRBD1 (5 bases). CDR3 protein: CASSPNWGSYEQYF. CDR3 nucleotides: TGTGCCAGCAGCCCCAATTGGGGCAGCTACGAGCAGTACTTC.